This T cell receptor beta chain is drawn from a study of blood T cell repertoires in COVID-19. CDR3 size: 15 residues. With 0 bases removed from V and 2 bases from J, the gap between germline ends came to 8 bases. Germline V gives CDR1 MNHNS, CDR2 SASEGT. TCRdb keeps only in-frame clones here, not all; method: immunoSEQ multiplex PCR. Of about 140,000 clones listed, about 88% are singletons. This chain joins TRBV6-1 and TRBJ1-3; D perhaps matches TRBD1 (6 bases). This TCR was sampled from a human donor with COVID-19, enrolled during active disease. The donor label of this sample is uncertain. The sample comprised peripheral blood. The CDR3 sequence is CASSEAGATGNTIYF. The CDR3 DNA sequence: TGTGCCAGCAGTGAAGCGGGGGCAACTGGAAACACCATATATTTT.